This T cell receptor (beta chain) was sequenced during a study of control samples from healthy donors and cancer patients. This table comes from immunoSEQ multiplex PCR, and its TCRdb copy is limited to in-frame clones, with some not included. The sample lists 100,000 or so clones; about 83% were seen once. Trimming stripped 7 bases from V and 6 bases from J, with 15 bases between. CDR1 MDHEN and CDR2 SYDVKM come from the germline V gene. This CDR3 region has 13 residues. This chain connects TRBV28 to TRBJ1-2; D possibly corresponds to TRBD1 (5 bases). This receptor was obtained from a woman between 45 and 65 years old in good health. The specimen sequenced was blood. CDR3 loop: CASIDGTRDGYTF. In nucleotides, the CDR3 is TGTGCCAGCATAGACGGGACCCGGGATGGCTACACCTTC.